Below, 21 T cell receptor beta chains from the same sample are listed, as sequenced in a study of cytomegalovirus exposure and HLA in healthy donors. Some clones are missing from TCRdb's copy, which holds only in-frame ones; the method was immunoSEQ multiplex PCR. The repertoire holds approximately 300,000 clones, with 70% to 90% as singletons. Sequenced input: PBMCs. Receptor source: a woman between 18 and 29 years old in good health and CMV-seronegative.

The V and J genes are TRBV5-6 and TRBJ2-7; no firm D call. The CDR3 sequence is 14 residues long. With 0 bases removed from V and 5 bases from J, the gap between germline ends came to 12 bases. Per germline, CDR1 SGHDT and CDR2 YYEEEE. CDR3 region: CASSLGAQINEQYF. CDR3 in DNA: TGTGCCAGCAGCTTGGGGGCGCAAATTAACGAGCAGTACTTC.

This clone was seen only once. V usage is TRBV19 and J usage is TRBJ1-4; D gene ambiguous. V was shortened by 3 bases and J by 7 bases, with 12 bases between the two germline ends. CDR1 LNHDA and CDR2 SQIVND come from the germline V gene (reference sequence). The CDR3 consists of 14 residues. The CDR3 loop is CASSIAVSSEKLFF. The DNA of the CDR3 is TGTGCCAGTAGTATCGCCGTAAGTAGTGAAAAACTGTTTTTT.

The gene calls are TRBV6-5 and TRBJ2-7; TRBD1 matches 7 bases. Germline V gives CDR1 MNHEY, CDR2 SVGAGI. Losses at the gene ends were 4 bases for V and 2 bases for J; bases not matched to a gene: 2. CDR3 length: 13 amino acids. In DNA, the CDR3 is TGTGCCAGCAGTTTCGGGACAGCCTACGAGCAGTACTTC. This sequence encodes CASSFGTAYEQYF.

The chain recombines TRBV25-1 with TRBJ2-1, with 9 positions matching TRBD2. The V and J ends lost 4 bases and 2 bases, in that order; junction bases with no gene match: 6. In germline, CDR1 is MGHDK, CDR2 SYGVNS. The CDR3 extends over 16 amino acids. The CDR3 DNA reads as TGTGCCAGCAGTGTAATAGCGGGAGACCCCTACAATGAGCAGTTCTTC. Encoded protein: CASSVIAGDPYNEQFF.

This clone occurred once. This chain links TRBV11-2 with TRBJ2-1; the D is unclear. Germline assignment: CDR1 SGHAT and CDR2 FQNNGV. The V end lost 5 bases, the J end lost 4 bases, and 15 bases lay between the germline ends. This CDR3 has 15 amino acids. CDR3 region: CASSTIIRVYNEQFF. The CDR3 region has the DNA TGTGCCAGCAGCACCATAATTCGGGTTTACAATGAGCAGTTCTTC.

As DNA, the CDR3 is TGTGCCAGTAGTATGGGAGGGTACAAGGTCGAGCAGTACTTC. Translated: CASSMGGYKVEQYF. V gene TRBV19 combines with J gene TRBJ2-7, with 7 nucleotides matching TRBD2. The junction had 8 bases not matched to a gene; V was cut back by 3 bases and J by 6 bases. Germline V gives CDR1 LNHDA, CDR2 SQIVND (reference sequence). The CDR3 is 14 amino acids. The full variable domain, completed using reference TRBV19 and TRBJ2-7, is DGGITQSPKYLFRKEGQNVTLSCEQNLNHDAMYWYRQDPGQGLRLIYYSQIVNDFQKGDIAEGYSVSREKKESFPLTVTSAQKNPTAFYLCASSMGGYKVEQYFGPGTRLTVT.

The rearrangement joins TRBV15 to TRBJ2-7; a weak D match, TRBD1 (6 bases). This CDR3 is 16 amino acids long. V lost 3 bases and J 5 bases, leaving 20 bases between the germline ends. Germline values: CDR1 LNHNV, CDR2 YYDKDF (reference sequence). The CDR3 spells CATSSYFDQGSHEQYF. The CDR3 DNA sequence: TGTGCCACCAGCAGCTATTTCGACCAGGGGTCCCACGAGCAGTACTTC.

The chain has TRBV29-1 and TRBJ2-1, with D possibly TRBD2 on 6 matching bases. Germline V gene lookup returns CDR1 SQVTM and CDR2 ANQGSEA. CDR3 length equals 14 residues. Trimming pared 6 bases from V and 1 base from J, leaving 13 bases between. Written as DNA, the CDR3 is TGCAGCGTCGGTGGGGGAGGTTCCTACAATGAGCAGTTCTTC. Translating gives CSVGGGGSYNEQFF.

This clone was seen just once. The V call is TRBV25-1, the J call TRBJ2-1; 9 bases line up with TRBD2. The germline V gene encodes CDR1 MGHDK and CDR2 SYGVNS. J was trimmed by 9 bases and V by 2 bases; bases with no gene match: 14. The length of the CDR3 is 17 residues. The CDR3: CASSEVGLAGLIVEQFF. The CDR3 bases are TGTGCCAGCAGTGAAGTCGGTCTAGCGGGACTAATCGTTGAGCAGTTCTTC.

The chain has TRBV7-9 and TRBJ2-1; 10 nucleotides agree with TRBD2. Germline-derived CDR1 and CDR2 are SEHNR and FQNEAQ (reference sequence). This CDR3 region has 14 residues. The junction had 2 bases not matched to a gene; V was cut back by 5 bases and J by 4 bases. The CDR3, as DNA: TGTGCCAGCAGCACTAGCGGGACGTACAATGAGCAGTTCTTC. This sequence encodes CASSTSGTYNEQFF. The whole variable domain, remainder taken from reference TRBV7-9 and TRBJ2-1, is DTGVSQNPRHKITKRGQNVTFRCDPISEHNRLYWYRQTLGQGPEFLTYFQNEAQLEKSRLLSDRFSAERPKGSFSTLEIQRTEQGDSAMYLCASSTSGTYNEQFFGPGTRLTVL.

The chain's CDR3 is CASSLGLVDTGELFF. The CDR3 DNA follows: TGTGCCAGCAGCTTGGGGCTAGTGGACACCGGGGAGCTGTTTTTT. V is TRBV7-7 and J is TRBJ2-2, with TRBD1 as a possible D gene (5 bases). The ends were cut back, 3 bases at V and 3 bases at J, with 11 bases in the middle. This CDR3 contains 15 residues. CDR1 is SSHAT, CDR2 FNYEAQ, per germline (reference sequence).

For the CDR3, the DNA is TGCGCCAGCAGCTTGCGCAGCTACGAGCAGTACTTC. Its translation: CASSLRSYEQYF. The chain couples TRBV5-1 to TRBJ2-7; D not certain. This CDR3 has 12 amino acids. Trimming pared 1 base from V and 3 bases from J, leaving 5 bases between. The V gene's germline CDR1 is SGHRS and CDR2 YFSETQ.

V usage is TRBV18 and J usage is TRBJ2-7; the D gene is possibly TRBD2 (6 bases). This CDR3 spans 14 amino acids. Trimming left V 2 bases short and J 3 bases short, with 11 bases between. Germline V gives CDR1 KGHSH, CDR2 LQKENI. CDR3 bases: TGTGCCAGCTCACCAGGGGGGAAAATCTACGAGCAGTACTTC. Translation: CASSPGGKIYEQYF.

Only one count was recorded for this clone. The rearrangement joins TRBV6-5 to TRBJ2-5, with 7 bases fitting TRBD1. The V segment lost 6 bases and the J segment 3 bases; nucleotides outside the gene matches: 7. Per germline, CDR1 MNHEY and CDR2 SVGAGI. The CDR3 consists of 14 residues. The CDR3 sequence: CASSLGTAKETQYF. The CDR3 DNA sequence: TGTGCCAGCAGCCTCGGGACAGCAAAAGAGACCCAGTACTTC.

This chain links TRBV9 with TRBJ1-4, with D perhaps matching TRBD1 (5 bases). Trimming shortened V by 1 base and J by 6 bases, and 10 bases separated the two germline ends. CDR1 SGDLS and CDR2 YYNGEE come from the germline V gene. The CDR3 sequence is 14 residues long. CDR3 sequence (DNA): TGTGCCAGCAGCGTATCGACGGGGGATGAAAAACTGTTTTTT. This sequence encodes CASSVSTGDEKLFF.

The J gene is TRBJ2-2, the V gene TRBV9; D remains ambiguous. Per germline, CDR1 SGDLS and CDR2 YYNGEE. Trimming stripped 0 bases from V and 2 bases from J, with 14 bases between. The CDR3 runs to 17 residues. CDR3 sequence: CASSVAHVGGNTGELFF. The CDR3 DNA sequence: TGTGCCAGCAGCGTAGCTCATGTTGGCGGAAACACCGGGGAGCTGTTTTTT.

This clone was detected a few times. The CDR3 here is CASSARAIAGGFNTGELFF. The CDR3, as DNA: TGTGCCAGCAGCGCCCGAGCCATAGCGGGAGGCTTCAACACCGGGGAGCTGTTTTTT. This chain joins TRBV11-2 and TRBJ2-2; 10 bases are a match to TRBD2. V was clipped by 5 bases and J by 2 bases; unmatched bases: 14. This CDR3 is built from 19 residues. In germline, CDR1 is SGHAT, CDR2 FQNNGV.

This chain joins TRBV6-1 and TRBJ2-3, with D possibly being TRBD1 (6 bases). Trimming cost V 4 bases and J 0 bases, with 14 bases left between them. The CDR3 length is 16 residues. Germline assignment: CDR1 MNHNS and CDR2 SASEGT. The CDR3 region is CASSVQTGWSTDTQYF. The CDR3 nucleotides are TGTGCCAGCAGTGTGCAGACAGGATGGAGCACAGATACGCAGTATTTT.

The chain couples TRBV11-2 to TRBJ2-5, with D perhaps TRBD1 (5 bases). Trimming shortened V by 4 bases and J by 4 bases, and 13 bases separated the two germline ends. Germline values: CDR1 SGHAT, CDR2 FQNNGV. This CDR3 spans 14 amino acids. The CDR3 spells CASSSPRVPETQYF. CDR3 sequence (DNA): TGTGCCAGCAGCTCACCCAGGGTCCCAGAGACCCAGTACTTC.

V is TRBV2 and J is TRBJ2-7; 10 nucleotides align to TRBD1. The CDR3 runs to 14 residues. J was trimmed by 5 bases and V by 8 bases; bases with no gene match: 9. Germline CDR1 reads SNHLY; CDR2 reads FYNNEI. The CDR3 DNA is TGTGCCAGCTTACAGACAGGGGGCTTGAACGAGCAGTACTTC. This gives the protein CASLQTGGLNEQYF.

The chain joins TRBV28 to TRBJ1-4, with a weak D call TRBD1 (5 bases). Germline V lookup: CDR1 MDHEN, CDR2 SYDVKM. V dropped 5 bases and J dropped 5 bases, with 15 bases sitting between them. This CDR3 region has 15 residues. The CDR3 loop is CASSGAHGGNEKLFF. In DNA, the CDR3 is TGTGCCAGCAGTGGGGCACACGGCGGCAATGAAAAACTGTTTTTT.